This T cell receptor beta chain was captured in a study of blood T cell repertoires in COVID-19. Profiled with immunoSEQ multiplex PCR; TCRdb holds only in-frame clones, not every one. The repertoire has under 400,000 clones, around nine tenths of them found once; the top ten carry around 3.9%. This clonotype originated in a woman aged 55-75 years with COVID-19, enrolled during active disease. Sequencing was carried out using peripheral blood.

CDR3 nucleotides: TGTGCCAGCAGTTTCCGCGGGGGCCTGAACACTGAAGCTTTCTTT. Translating it yields CASSFRGGLNTEAFF. The rearrangement links TRBV27 to TRBJ1-1, with D possibly matching TRBD1 (6 bases). The V end was cut by 3 bases, the J end by 0 bases, with 11 bases between. The CDR3 runs 15 residues. Germline V gives CDR1 MNHEY, CDR2 SMNVEV (reference sequence).